The 9 T cell receptor beta chains listed next were all sequenced from one sample in a study of beta chain features in type 1 diabetes listed by TCRdb under 2018. The library was obtained by the immunoSEQ multiplex PCR assay. All of the isolated RNA was reverse transcribed with the High Capacity cDNA Reverse Transcription Kit, so expressed TCRB transcripts were sequenced. The table comes from immuneACCESS by way of TCRdb, which keeps in-frame sequences with V and J called. Part of the clones is missing from these tables; in studies checked, under half for an unresolved V gene and the rest for unknown reasons. The sample table holds hundreds of thousands of clones, of which around an eighth were seen once. Approximately 0.042% of the sample lies in the top ten. No antigen is known for these receptors. What the research found in general, with its limitations: Type 1 diabetes patients showed a moderate but significant shortening of TCRB CDR3 length in all four CD4+ subsets.

Specimen: naive CD4+ T cells from blood. Sample cell subset or site, as interpreted from the label and publication: true naive CD4+ T cells. These receptors originate from a man aged 18-30 years with type 1 diabetes.

The chain joins TRBV30 to TRBJ2-1; 10 bases are a match to TRBD2. The CDR3 is made up of 12 amino acids. Per germline, CDR1 GTSNPN and CDR2 SVGIG (reference sequence). Trimming cost V 4 bases and J 8 bases; bases outside gene matches: 2. CDR3 protein: CAWTSGSYEQFF. DNA for the CDR3: TGTGCCTGGACTAGCGGGAGTTATGAGCAGTTCTTC.

Here the CDR3 DNA reads TGTGCCAGCAGTTTCGGACCGGCGGGGGGGAGGATTCAGTACTTC. It codes for CASSFGPAGGRIQYF. The rearrangement joins TRBV28 to TRBJ2-4, with TRBD2 matching over 9 bases. J was trimmed by 10 bases and V by 3 bases; bases with no gene match: 10. The CDR3 sequence is 15 residues long. CDR1 and CDR2 from the germline V gene are MDHEN and SYDVKM.

V and J are TRBV11-2 and TRBJ1-1; D gene uncertain. The CDR3 consists of 14 residues. The germline V gene has CDR1 SGHAT and CDR2 FQNNGV. Trimming pared 5 bases from V and 5 bases from J, leaving 15 bases between. The CDR3, as DNA: TGTGCCAGCAGCGGGCATGGGAGGGATACTGAAGCTTTCTTT. Residues: CASSGHGRDTEAFF.

This clone has more than one count but fewer than ten. The chain couples TRBV5-4 to TRBJ2-1; 11 bases map to TRBD1. CDR3 size: 14 residues. The J segment lost 7 bases and the V segment lost 5 bases, leaving 5 bases of the junction unmatched. Germline CDR1 reads SGHNT; CDR2 reads YYREEE (reference sequence). The CDR3 sequence is CASRRTGGLNEQFF. In DNA form, the CDR3 reads TGTGCCAGCAGGAGGACAGGGGGCCTAAATGAGCAGTTCTTC.

The CDR3 nucleotides are TGTGCCAGTACCCCGCCGGGGGAAGAGACCCAGTACTTC. This gives the protein CASTPPGEETQYF. V and J are TRBV19 and TRBJ2-5, with D maybe TRBD2 (6 bases). With 7 bases removed from V and 3 bases from J, the gap between germline ends came to 12 bases. This CDR3 has 13 amino acids. Germline CDR1 is LNHDA and CDR2 is SQIVND (reference sequence).

This clone was observed a few times. The chain links TRBV29-1 to TRBJ2-1; TRBD2 aligns across 7 bases. From germline, CDR1 is SQVTM and CDR2 ANQGSEA. This CDR3 is 14 amino acids long. V trimming: 1 base; J trimming: 8 bases; junction bases outside the gene matches: 8. This chain's CDR3 is CSVEGGSTLDEQFF. DNA of the CDR3: TGCAGCGTTGAAGGCGGGAGTACATTGGATGAGCAGTTCTTC.

The V and J genes are TRBV7-9 and TRBJ2-3, with no clear D. The CDR3 extends over 15 amino acids. Trimming removed 4 bases at V and 0 bases at J, with 11 bases between. The germline CDR1 and CDR2 sequences are SEHNR and FQNEAQ (reference sequence). The CDR3 sequence is CASSSILSSTDTQYF. The DNA of the CDR3 is TGTGCCAGCAGCTCCATCTTATCTAGCACAGATACGCAGTATTTT.

The genes are TRBV30 and TRBJ2-3, with 9 bases fitting TRBD2. The CDR3 is 15 residues long. The germline CDR1 and CDR2 sequences are GTSNPN and SVGIG (reference sequence). The trim removed 0 bases at V and 3 bases at J, leaving 4 bases unmatched. The CDR3 nucleotides read TGTGCCTGGAGTGTACGTAGCGGGAGAACAGATACGCAGTATTTT. Its protein is CAWSVRSGRTDTQYF. The full variable domain, its missing parts supplied by reference TRBV30 and TRBJ2-3, is SQTIHQWPATLVQPVGSPLSLECTVEGTSNPNLYWYRQAAGRGLQLLFYSVGIGQISSEVPQNLSASRPQDRQFILSSKKLLLSDSGFYLCAWSVRSGRTDTQYFGPGTRLTVL.

This rearrangement joins TRBV4-1 to TRBJ1-5; no reliable D call. Trimming cost V 1 base and J 3 bases, with 10 bases left between them. Germline values: CDR1 MGHRA, CDR2 YSYEKL. This CDR3 has 15 residues. CDR3 in amino acids: CASSQGWGDNQPQHF. The DNA for the CDR3 is TGCGCCAGCAGCCAAGGCTGGGGAGACAATCAGCCCCAGCATTTT.